This is a list of T cell receptor beta chains from one sample in a study of CD8 T cells in Susac syndrome. TCRdb re-analysed the immunoSEQ multiplex PCR reads in MiXCR, keeping a single row per CDR3 protein. The sample lists 300,000 to 350,000 distinct CDR3 sequences; 92% were seen once. The sample comprised CD4+ T cells from PBMCs. These receptors all stem from a human donor with multiple sclerosis. CDR3s include the opening cysteine and the closing phenylalanine or tryptophan. D genes are given only for firm matches. Some rows have no size entry. The others give once, few or many, or a class for an expanded clone.

TRBV18,TRBJ2-3,13,.,.,CASSPFESDTQYF,TGTGCCAGCTCACCTTTCGAATCAGACACGCAGTATTTT
TRBV12-3/TRBV12-4,TRBJ2-5,16,.,TRBD2,CASSFGLAGDRETQYF,TGTGCCAGCAGTTTTGGGCTAGCGGGGGACCGGGAGACCCAGTACTTC
TRBV24-1,TRBJ1-5,15,once,.,CATSDLQRIHQPQHF,TGTGCCACCAGTGATTTGCAAAGGATACATCAGCCCCAGCATTTT
TRBV11-2,TRBJ1-4,15,once,TRBD1,CASSGGDRGDEKLFF,TGTGCCAGCAGCGGGGGGGACAGGGGGGACGAAAAACTGTTTTTT
TRBV19,TRBJ1-3,15,.,.,CASTPPGLPRSTIYF,TGTGCCAGTACCCCCCCCGGACTCCCTCGTTCCACCATATATTTT
TRBV29-1,TRBJ2-1,15,.,TRBD2,CSVTSGGTAYNEQFF,TGCAGCGTAACTAGCGGGGGGACCGCCTACAATGAGCAGTTCTTC
TRBV7-9,TRBJ1-5,17,.,TRBD1,CASSLEGGGRSNQPQHF,TGTGCCAGCAGCTTAGAGGGAGGGGGCCGCAGCAATCAGCCCCAGCATTTT
TRBV10-3,TRBJ2-2,15,.,.,CAISPIDVNTGELFF,TGTGCCATCAGTCCGATCGATGTGAACACCGGGGAGCTGTTTTTT
TRBV30,TRBJ1-1,14,.,TRBD1,CAWSSGTGNTEAFF,TGTGCCTGGAGTTCGGGGACAGGGAACACTGAAGCTTTCTTT
TRBV20-1,TRBJ2-1,18,.,TRBD2,CSASRRLAGGLTYNEQFF,TGCAGTGCTAGTCGGCGACTAGCGGGGGGCCTTACCTACAATGAGCAGTTCTTC
TRBV5-4,TRBJ2-3,16,.,.,CASSLGGGTLTDTQYF,TGTGCCAGCAGCTTAGGAGGCGGGACACTCACAGATACGCAGTATTTT
TRBV12-3/TRBV12-4,TRBJ2-7,12,.,.,CASRRQEGEQYF,TGTGCCAGCAGAAGACAGGAGGGCGAGCAGTACTTC
TRBV25-1,TRBJ2-5,17,.,.,CASSPKRVAEIQETQYF,TGTGCCAGCAGCCCAAAGAGGGTAGCGGAAATCCAAGAGACCCAGTACTTC
TRBV12-3/TRBV12-4,TRBJ2-1,15,.,.,CASSLAFGMYNEQFF,TGTGCCAGCAGTTTAGCATTCGGGATGTACAATGAGCAGTTCTTC
TRBV30,TRBJ2-7,14,.,.,CAWSPRVSSYEQYF,TGTGCCTGGAGTCCCAGGGTGAGCTCCTACGAGCAGTACTTC
TRBV18,TRBJ1-1,15,.,.,CASSPQGPGGTEAFF,TGTGCCAGCTCACCACAAGGCCCCGGTGGGACTGAAGCTTTCTTT
TRBV30,TRBJ2-3,14,.,.,CAWSVRRGTDTQYF,TGTGCCTGGAGTGTACGCAGGGGCACAGATACGCAGTATTTT
TRBV20-1,TRBJ2-3,15,.,.,CSASLRDSSTDTQYF,TGCAGTGCTAGTCTCCGGGACTCTTCCACAGATACGCAGTATTTT
TRBV29-1,TRBJ2-4,15,.,TRBD2,CSVEVDRAGGGIQYF,TGCAGCGTTGAAGTGGATCGGGCGGGGGGGGGCATTCAGTACTTC